The 18 T cell receptor beta chains below come from one sample, sequenced in a study of beta chain features in type 1 diabetes. Findings of the study overall: Significant though moderate, a shortening of TCRB CDR3s appeared in all four CD4+ subsets of Type 1 diabetes patients.

The entirety of the isolated RNA underwent reverse transcription, so expressed TCRB transcripts were sequenced. TCRdb keeps only in-frame clones here, not all; method: immunoSEQ multiplex PCR. The sample lists a few hundred thousand clones, roughly 14% occurring once. Their antigen targets remain unknown. The sample comprised naive CD4+ T cells from blood. The receptors derive from a man aged 25 to 40 with type 1 diabetes.

The V gene is TRBV5-4, the J gene TRBJ2-7, with 7 bases identical to TRBD2. The V gene end was trimmed by 0 bases and the J gene end by 3 bases; junction bases not matched to a gene: 9. CDR1 and CDR2 from the germline V gene are SGHNT and YYREEE (reference sequence). The length of the CDR3 is 16 residues. CDR3 nucleotide sequence: TGTGCCAGCAGCTTGGGTGGTCCTAGCGGACGCTACGAGCAGTACTTC. As protein: CASSLGGPSGRYEQYF.

This clone occurred a few times. The V gene is TRBV29-1, the J gene TRBJ2-1, with 7 positions matching TRBD1. V gave up 8 bases and J gave up 2 bases; unmatched junction bases: 3. This CDR3 contains 12 residues. The germline gives CDR1 SQVTM, CDR2 ANQGSEA. CDR3 in amino acids: CSKGTAYNEQFF. The CDR3 region has the DNA TGCAGCAAGGGGACAGCCTACAATGAGCAGTTCTTC.

The chain employs TRBV10-1 and TRBJ1-2; 9 bases agree with TRBD1. CDR1 and CDR2 (germline): WNHNN, SYGVQD (reference sequence). The ends lost 5 bases at V and 6 bases at J; junction bases unmatched: 4. The CDR3 runs to 13 residues. The CDR3 loop is CASSRDRDNGYTF. DNA of the CDR3: TGCGCCAGCAGTCGGGACAGGGATAATGGCTACACCTTC.

CDR3 nucleotide sequence: TGTGCCAGCAGCCAAGGTTTCCCAATCTACGAGCAGTACTTC. Its translation is CASSQGFPIYEQYF. The chain recombines TRBV4-2 with TRBJ2-7; D ambiguous. Trimming removed 1 base from V and 3 bases from J, with 10 bases in between. Germline loops: CDR1 LGHNA, CDR2 YNFKEQ. The CDR3 runs to 14 residues.

This clone was counted a few times. The J gene is TRBJ1-4, the V gene TRBV10-3; D is ambiguous. This CDR3 region has 14 residues. Trimming cost V 0 bases and J 8 bases, with 10 bases left between them. Germline V lookup: CDR1 ENHRY, CDR2 SYGVKD. The CDR3 is CAISESTAGEKLFF. CDR3 coding DNA: TGTGCCATCAGTGAGTCGACGGCCGGGGAAAAACTGTTTTTT.

This clone was observed a handful of times. J is TRBJ2-7 and V is TRBV7-9, with a weak D call TRBD2 (6 bases). The ends were cut back, 2 bases at V and 9 bases at J, with 17 bases in the middle. The CDR3 runs 14 residues. Germline CDR1 and CDR2: SEHNR and FQNEAQ (reference sequence). The chain's CDR3 is CASSLSESGQTQYF. The CDR3 DNA reads as TGTGCCAGCAGCTTAAGTGAAAGCGGGCAGACGCAGTACTTC.

This clone occurred a few times. The V call is TRBV2, the J call TRBJ1-1, with unresolved D. Trimming cost V 4 bases and J 2 bases, with 8 bases left between them. Per germline, CDR1 SNHLY and CDR2 FYNNEI. The CDR3 is 13 amino acids. The CDR3 coding sequence is TGTGCCAGCAGTGTACAGAGAAACACTGAAGCTTTCTTT. Its translation: CASSVQRNTEAFF.

The gene calls are TRBV9 and TRBJ2-7; 7 positions match TRBD2. Germline-derived CDR1 and CDR2 are SGDLS and YYNGEE. The trim removed 3 bases at V and 3 bases at J, leaving 0 bases unmatched. The CDR3 covers 12 residues. In DNA, the CDR3 is TGTGCCAGCAGCGGGGGGGGCTACGAGCAGTACTTC. This translates into CASSGGGYEQYF. The whole variable domain, filled in from reference TRBV9 and TRBJ2-7, reads DSGVTQTPKHLITATGQRVTLRCSPRSGDLSVYWYQQSLDQGLQFLIQYYNGEERAKGNILERFSAQQFPDLHSELNLSSLELGDSALYFCASSGGGYEQYFGPGTRLTVT.

As for this clone: Other DNA sequences of this sample code for an identical CDR3. The chain carries TRBV30 and TRBJ1-5; a possible D gene is TRBD1 (5 bases). The CDR3 spans 14 residues. Between the trimmed V and J ends, which lost 3 bases and 1 base, there was a span of 10 bases. Germline-derived CDR1 and CDR2 are GTSNPN and SVGIG (reference sequence). In DNA form, the CDR3 reads TGTGCCTGGAGCGTTGCAGGGAGCAATCAGCCCCAGCATTTT. Its protein is CAWSVAGSNQPQHF.

This clone was detected a few times. This chain's CDR3 is CAISETHSGAFF. Written as DNA, the CDR3 is TGTGCCATCAGTGAAACCCACTCAGGAGCTTTCTTT. This rearrangement joins TRBV10-3 to TRBJ1-1, with unresolved D. V was trimmed by 3 bases and J by 10 bases, leaving 12 bases between them. Per germline, CDR1 ENHRY and CDR2 SYGVKD. This CDR3 has 12 residues.

As DNA, the CDR3 is TGTGCCAGCAGCGGGCTCACGGGGGGATGGAATGAGCAGTTCTTC. It encodes CASSGLTGGWNEQFF. V usage is TRBV11-2 and J usage is TRBJ2-1; 7 positions agree with TRBD2. The CDR3 spans 15 residues. V was pared by 5 bases and J by 7 bases, with 11 bases of the junction left unmatched. The germline V gene has CDR1 SGHAT and CDR2 FQNNGV.

The chain carries TRBV5-1 and TRBJ2-7; D perhaps matches TRBD2 (5 bases). Trimming removed 6 bases from V and 4 bases from J, with 11 bases in between. Germline assignment: CDR1 SGHRS and CDR2 YFSETQ. The CDR3 is made up of 12 amino acids. The CDR3 DNA reads TGCGCCAGCACCTCGGACTTTTACGAGCAGTACTTC. Its translation: CASTSDFYEQYF.

This clone was detected only a few times. This chain connects TRBV7-9 to TRBJ1-2; D is unresolved. The CDR3 spans 13 residues. The germline V and J ends were trimmed by 5 bases and 2 bases, with 9 bases remaining between them. The germline CDR1 and CDR2 sequences are SEHNR and FQNEAQ (reference sequence). Written as DNA, the CDR3 is TGTGCCAGCAGCGACGGAGGGAACTATGGCTACACCTTC. Translating gives CASSDGGNYGYTF.

This clone turned up a few times. V usage is TRBV11-3 and J usage is TRBJ2-3; tentative D call: TRBD1 (5 bases). Germline V CDR1 and CDR2: SGHNT, YENEEA. Trimming shortened V by 5 bases and J by 1 base, and 13 bases separated the two germline ends. The CDR3 consists of 15 residues. Here the CDR3 DNA reads TGTGCCAGCAGCAGGGGCGGAGAAGGCACAGATACGCAGTATTTT. Its translation is CASSRGGEGTDTQYF.

This clone turned up a few times. The chain links TRBV18 to TRBJ2-1; 7 nucleotides align to TRBD1. The CDR3 extends over 16 amino acids. After removal of 3 bases from V and 4 bases from J, the junction contained 9 bases not matched to a gene. The germline V gene encodes CDR1 KGHSH and CDR2 LQKENI. This chain's CDR3 is CASSPLPDRRYNEQFF. The CDR3 DNA reads as TGTGCCAGCTCACCCCTCCCGGACAGGAGGTACAATGAGCAGTTCTTC.

The chain carries TRBV5-4 and TRBJ2-1, with 8 positions matching TRBD1. Germline-derived CDR1 and CDR2 are SGHNT and YYREEE (reference sequence). CDR3 length: 12 residues. With V trimmed by 4 bases and J by 12 bases, 6 bases remained unmatched. CDR3 in DNA: TGTGCCAGCAGCCCGATCGGGACAGGGCAGTTCTTC. Amino acid sequence: CASSPIGTGQFF.

The V gene is TRBV5-4, the J gene TRBJ2-1; possibly TRBD1 for D (7 bases). CDR3 length: 16 amino acids. Trimming shortened V by 4 bases and J by 1 base, and 15 bases separated the two germline ends. Germline V gives CDR1 SGHNT, CDR2 YYREEE (reference sequence). The CDR3 nucleotides are TGTGCCAGCAGCGTTGCGGGACAGAAGTCCTACAATGAGCAGTTCTTC. This sequence encodes CASSVAGQKSYNEQFF. The variable domain in full, completed from reference TRBV5-4 and TRBJ2-1, reads ETGVTQSPTHLIKTRGQQVTLRCSSQSGHNTVSWYQQALGQGPQFIFQYYREEENGRGNFPPRFSGLQFPNYSSELNVNALELDDSALYLCASSVAGQKSYNEQFFGPGTRLTVL.

This clone was observed a few times. The same CDR3 also results from other DNA sequences found in this sample. The rearrangement uses TRBV6-5 and TRBJ2-7; 9 bases align to TRBD1. V lost 0 bases, J lost 4 bases, and 4 bases stayed unmatched. The CDR3 length is 15 residues. CDR1 is MNHEY and CDR2 is SVGAGI in the germline V gene. The CDR3 sequence: CASSYSGTGTYEQYF. For the CDR3, the DNA is TGTGCCAGCAGTTACTCCGGGACAGGGACGTACGAGCAGTACTTC.